A single sample gave rise to the 2 T cell receptor beta chains below, sequenced in a study of blood T cell repertoires in COVID-19. The repertoire was sequenced with immunoSEQ multiplex PCR; TCRdb's copy has only in-frame clones and lacks some. The sample includes some 100,000 clones, 80% to 90% of them seen just once. The sample comprised peripheral blood. Source of these receptors: a middle-aged man with COVID-19, enrolled during active disease.

The chain is built from TRBV27 and TRBJ2-1; possible D gene TRBD2, 6 bases. The CDR3 length is 16 residues. The germline CDR1 and CDR2 sequences are MNHEY and SMNVEV (reference sequence). Trimming took off 6 bases at V and 5 bases at J, with 20 bases between the two ends. As DNA, the CDR3 is TGTGCCAGCAGATCCCAGGGACTCGGGAGCCACAATGAGCAGTTCTTC. As protein: CASRSQGLGSHNEQFF.

V and J are TRBV19 and TRBJ1-5; TRBD1 matches at 8 bases. V lost 4 bases to trimming and J lost 0 bases; unmatched junction nucleotides: 5. The CDR3 is 16 amino acids. Germline CDR1 LNHDA, CDR2 SQIVND (reference sequence). CDR3: CASSTTGGYSNQPQHF. Written as DNA, the CDR3 is TGTGCCAGTAGTACAACAGGGGGATATAGCAATCAGCCCCAGCATTTT.